This TCR beta chain is from a study of CD8 T cells in Susac syndrome. Overall study context: Patients with Susac syndrome were, at the time of blood collection, therapy-naive, maintained on corticosteroids, or maintained on intravenous immunoglobulin alone.

The authors reverse transcribed about 0.5 to 1 ug RNA with random hexamers. TCRdb re-called the immunoSEQ multiplex PCR reads with MiXCR, one entry per CDR3 protein. Counted here are about 94,000 distinct CDR3 sequences, roughly 94% occurring once; the ten biggest clones make up around 0.33%. Study conclusions and caveats: Within Susac syndrome CD4+ T cell repertoires, clonal expansion was not evident.

V was shortened by 6 bases and J by 2 bases, with 12 bases between the two germline ends. CDR1 is DFQATT, CDR2 SNEGSKA, per germline (reference sequence). The CDR3 covers 13 residues. A note on this clonotype: The antigen is unknown.

Sequencing was carried out using CD4+ T cells from PBMCs. The gene calls are TRBV20-1 and TRBJ2-3, with D perhaps matching TRBD1 (5 bases). The clonotype originates from a human donor with Susac syndrome. DNA for the CDR3: TGCAGTGCGGCCAGGGTTGCCACAGATACGCAGTATTTT. It codes for CSAARVATDTQYF.